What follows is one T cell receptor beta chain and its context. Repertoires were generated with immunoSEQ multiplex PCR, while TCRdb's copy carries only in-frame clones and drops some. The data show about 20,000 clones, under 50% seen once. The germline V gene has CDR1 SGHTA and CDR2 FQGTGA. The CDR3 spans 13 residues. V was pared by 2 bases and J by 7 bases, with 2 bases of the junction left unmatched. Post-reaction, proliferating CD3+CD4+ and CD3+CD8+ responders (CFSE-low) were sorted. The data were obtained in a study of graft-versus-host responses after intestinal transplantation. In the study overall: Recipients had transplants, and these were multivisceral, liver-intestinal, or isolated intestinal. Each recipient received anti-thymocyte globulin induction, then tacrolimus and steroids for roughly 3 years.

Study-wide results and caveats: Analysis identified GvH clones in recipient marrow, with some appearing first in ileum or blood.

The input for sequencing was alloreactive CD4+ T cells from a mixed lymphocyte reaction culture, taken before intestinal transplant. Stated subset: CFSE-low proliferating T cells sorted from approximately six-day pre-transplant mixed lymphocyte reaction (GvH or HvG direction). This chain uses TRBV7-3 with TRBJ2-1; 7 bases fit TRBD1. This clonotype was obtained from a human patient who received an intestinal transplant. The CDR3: CASSLDRENEQFF. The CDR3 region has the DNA TGTGCCAGCAGCTTAGACAGGGAAAATGAGCAGTTCTTC.